The 31 T cell receptor beta chains below were found in one sample sequenced in a study of CD8+CD57+ T cells in acquired aplastic anemia. Template material for TCR beta VDJ and CDR3 profiling consisted of genomic DNA. TCRdb called the reads again in MiXCR, with one record for every CDR3 protein. The sample lists 150,000 to 200,000 distinct CDR3 sequences, around 45% occurring once. What was sequenced was sorted CD4+, CD8+, or CD8+CD57+ T cells (not recorded which) from PBMCs. Source of these receptors: a human donor in good health.

This clonotype came up many times. This may be a read error, as it is one base from a much larger clone. The chain employs TRBV12-3 or TRBV12-4 and TRBJ1-1, with no clear D. V lost 6 bases to trimming and J lost 0 bases, with 5 bases between them. CDR3 length equals 12 residues. CDR3 sequence (DNA): TGTGCCAGCAGCGGGGTGAACACTGAAGCTTTCTTT. Amino acid sequence: CASSGVNTEAFF.

In this sample, this clonotype turned up many times. The chain employs TRBV20-1 and TRBJ2-3, with D maybe TRBD1 (6 bases). Germline loops: CDR1 DFQATT, CDR2 SNEGSKA (reference sequence). The ends were cut back, 6 bases at V and 0 bases at J, with 16 bases in the middle. This CDR3 is built from 15 residues. This CDR3 reads CSAEGGQGSTDTQYF. The CDR3 coding sequence is TGCAGTGCAGAAGGGGGTCAGGGTAGCACAGATACGCAGTATTTT.

This clonotype has a count of ten or more. The rearrangement joins TRBV6-1 to TRBJ1-2; TRBD1 is a possible D gene (5 bases). V lost 7 bases, J lost 4 bases, and 10 bases lay in between. In germline, CDR1 is MNHNS, CDR2 SASEGT. CDR3 length: 12 residues. The DNA of the CDR3 is TGTGCCAGCACCAGGGACGGCTATGGCTACACCTTC. It specifies CASTRDGYGYTF.

V gene TRBV29-1 combines with J gene TRBJ1-1; TRBD1 might be the D (5 bases). V shed 7 bases and J shed 6 bases, with 15 bases lying between them. Germline loops: CDR1 SQVTM, CDR2 ANQGSEA. This CDR3 has 12 residues. The CDR3: CSATAPKAEAFF. Written as DNA, the CDR3 is TGCAGCGCGACAGCTCCGAAGGCTGAAGCTTTCTTT.

This chain uses TRBV5-1 with TRBJ2-7, with 10 bases lining up with TRBD2. In germline, CDR1 is SGHRS, CDR2 YFSETQ. The CDR3 consists of 15 residues. After removal of 3 bases from V and 1 base from J, the junction contained 4 bases not matched to a gene. Written as DNA, the CDR3 is TGCGCCAGCAGCTATAGCGGGGGGCCATCCTACGAGCAGTACTTC. It is translated as CASSYSGGPSYEQYF.

This clonotype was seen repeatedly, ten times or more. The V and J genes are TRBV25-1 and TRBJ1-1; 11 nucleotides line up with TRBD1. The V segment lost 2 bases and the J segment 4 bases; nucleotides outside the gene matches: 6. Germline CDR1 and CDR2: MGHDK and SYGVNS. The CDR3 sequence is 16 residues long. CDR3 nucleotides: TGTGCCAGCAGTGAAATATTAGGGACAGGGGGCACTGAAGCTTTCTTT. This gives the protein CASSEILGTGGTEAFF.

The chain couples TRBV19 to TRBJ1-2; D is perhaps TRBD1 (5 bases). Trimming removed 3 bases from V and 0 bases from J, with 17 bases in between. The CDR3 sequence is 17 residues long. Per the germline V gene, CDR1 is LNHDA and CDR2 is SQIVND (reference sequence). The DNA of the CDR3 is TGTGCCAGTAGTATGTCCCCACCTGGACACCCTAACTATGGCTACACCTTC. It encodes CASSMSPPGHPNYGYTF.

This clonotype occurred many times. The chain recombines TRBV29-1 with TRBJ2-1; 9 bases line up with TRBD2. Germline CDR1 reads SQVTM; CDR2 reads ANQGSEA. The CDR3 covers 14 residues. The V gene end was trimmed by 3 bases and the J gene end by 7 bases; junction bases not matched to a gene: 7. The CDR3: CSVDRAGGGNEQFF. CDR3 DNA: TGCAGCGTTGACAGGGCGGGAGGGGGAAATGAGCAGTTCTTC.

This clonotype showed up just a few times. One base away lies a much larger clone, so this may be a sequencing read error. The rearrangement joins TRBV2 to TRBJ2-4; possibly TRBD2 for D (5 bases). Germline CDR1 reads SNHLY; CDR2 reads FYNNEI. Trimming left V 6 bases short and J 11 bases short, with 14 bases between. The length of the CDR3 is 12 residues. The chain's CDR3 is CASRGDHGVQYF. The CDR3 DNA sequence: TGTGCCAGCAGAGGAGACCACGGGGTTCAGTACTTC.

The chain is built from TRBV6-1 and TRBJ2-3; possibly TRBD1 or TRBD2 for D (5 bases each). V was pared by 4 bases and J by 3 bases, with 8 bases between. This CDR3 has 13 residues. Germline V lookup: CDR1 MNHNS, CDR2 SASEGT. As DNA, the CDR3 is TGTGCCAGCAGTGTGGGGGAGACAGATACGCAGTATTTT. It encodes CASSVGETDTQYF.

Note on this clonotype: A much larger clone differs from this one at a single base, so this may be a read error. The chain joins TRBV6-1 to TRBJ1-1; 7 bases line up with TRBD1. The CDR3 extends over 13 amino acids. Germline assignment: CDR1 MNHNS and CDR2 SASEGT. Here the CDR3 DNA reads TGTGCCAGCAGGACAGGGATGAACACTGGAGCTTTCTTT. Amino acids: CASRTGMNTGAFF.

This chain connects TRBV12-3 or TRBV12-4 to TRBJ2-7; D gene uncertain. V was trimmed by 1 base and J by 4 bases, leaving 11 bases between them. The CDR3 sequence is 14 residues long. The CDR3 loop reads CASSLDSGKYEQYF. CDR3 DNA sequence: TGTGCCAGCAGTTTAGATAGTGGGAAATACGAGCAGTACTTC.

With respect to this clonotype: A read error may account for a junction end that differs from germline. The genes are TRBV9 and TRBJ1-1; D gene unclear. Germline CDR1 reads SGDLS; CDR2 reads YYNGEE. CDR3 length: 15 amino acids. CDR3: CASSVASRMNTEASF. The CDR3 DNA follows: TGTGCCAGCAGCGTAGCGAGCAGGATGAACACTGAAGCTTCCTTC.

This clonotype appeared many times. The chain combines TRBV11-2 with TRBJ2-1, with D unresolved. Germline values: CDR1 SGHAT, CDR2 FQNNGV. V gave up 0 bases and J gave up 7 bases, with 4 bases separating them. The CDR3 covers 12 residues. The CDR3 DNA sequence: TGTGCCAGCAGCTTAGAACGTAATGAGCAGTTCTTC. Protein product: CASSLERNEQFF.

At least ten counts were recorded for this clonotype. The chain links TRBV2 to TRBJ2-1; the D gene is possibly TRBD2 (5 bases). Trimming took 2 bases from V and 5 from J, leaving 13 bases between them. The CDR3 consists of 15 residues. The germline V gene encodes CDR1 SNHLY and CDR2 FYNNEI. Here the CDR3 reads CASSERRASHNEQFF. As DNA, the CDR3 is TGTGCCAGCAGTGAAAGGCGGGCGTCCCACAATGAGCAGTTCTTC. The full variable domain, in which reference TRBV2 and TRBJ2-1 provide the parts outside the CDR3, is EPEVTQTPSHQVTQMGQEVILRCVPISNHLYFYWYRQILGQKVEFLVSFYNNEISEKSEIFDDQFSVERPDGSNFTLKIRSTKLEDSAMYFCASSERRASHNEQFFGPGTRLTVL.

This clonotype was seen a single time. The rearrangement joins TRBV20-1 to TRBJ2-5; 15 nucleotides agree with TRBD2. The CDR3 runs 15 residues. V lost 1 base and J lost 8; bases outside the gene matches: 5. Per germline, CDR1 DFQATT and CDR2 SNEGSKA (reference sequence). The CDR3 sequence: CSARGGLAGGRTQYF. CDR3 bases: TGCAGTGCTAGAGGAGGACTAGCGGGGGGGCGAACCCAGTACTTC.

In this sample, this clonotype turned up many times. The V gene is TRBV7-2, the J gene TRBJ2-7; D ambiguous. CDR3 size: 14 residues. V gave up 7 bases and J gave up 0 bases, with 13 bases separating them. Germline lookup yields CDR1 SGHTA and CDR2 FQGNSA. CDR3 coding DNA: TGTGCCAGCACGTCGGGTTATAGCTCCTACGAGCAGTACTTC. Translating it yields CASTSGYSSYEQYF.

In the case of this clonotype: Germline is not matched at one junction end, which may reflect a read error. In nucleotides, the CDR3 is TGTGCCAGCAGTTTCACAGGGCATACTGAAGCTTTCTTT. Its protein product is CASSFTGHTEAFF. The rearrangement uses TRBV10-3 and TRBJ1-1, with D possibly TRBD1 on 6 matching bases. The CDR3 consists of 13 residues. Looked up from germline, CDR1 is ENHRY and CDR2 is SYGVKD.

The chain recombines TRBV20-1 with TRBJ1-5; no firm D call. Trimming stripped 6 bases from V and 0 bases from J, with 12 bases between. Germline lookup yields CDR1 DFQATT and CDR2 SNEGSKA (reference sequence). The CDR3 is 14 residues long. The CDR3 sequence is CSASTVYSNQPQHF. The CDR3 DNA reads TGCAGTGCGTCTACGGTGTATAGCAATCAGCCCCAGCATTTT.

The genes are TRBV4-1 and TRBJ1-5, with 8 bases lining up with TRBD1. V shed 0 bases, J shed 5 bases, and the junction held 15 bases outside the gene matches. This CDR3 comprises 19 residues. Per the germline V gene, CDR1 is MGHRA and CDR2 is YSYEKL. CDR3 sequence: CASSQDYAGQGRWDQPQHF. Written as DNA, the CDR3 is TGCGCCAGCAGCCAAGATTACGCCGGACAGGGTCGTTGGGATCAGCCCCAGCATTTT.

The genes are TRBV2 and TRBJ2-7, with TRBD1 matching 8 bases. The V gene end was trimmed by 7 bases and the J gene end by 3 bases; junction bases not matched to a gene: 11. CDR1 is SNHLY and CDR2 is FYNNEI in the germline V gene. CDR3 length: 15 residues. The CDR3, as DNA: TGTGCCAGCACCTTTACGACAGGGGCCCACTACGAGCAGTACTTC. This codes for CASTFTTGAHYEQYF.

The chain joins TRBV4-1 to TRBJ1-3; maybe TRBD1 (5 bases). The germline V gene has CDR1 MGHRA and CDR2 YSYEKL. V was clipped by 4 bases and J by 2 bases, with 12 bases between them. CDR3 length: 15 residues. CDR3 residues: CASSRLDIAGNTIYF. CDR3 nucleotide sequence: TGCGCCAGCAGCCGCCTGGACATTGCTGGAAACACCATATATTTT.

This clonotype has only a few counts. The CDR3 sequence: CACVRGPGNTIYF. The CDR3 coding sequence is TGTGCCTGCGTTAGGGGGCCTGGAAACACCATATATTTT. This chain links TRBV30 with TRBJ1-3; 7 bases align to TRBD1. The CDR3 extends over 13 amino acids. Germline CDR1 is GTSNPN and CDR2 is SVGIG (reference sequence). V lost 6 bases, J lost 2 bases, and 4 bases stayed unmatched.

The gene calls are TRBV5-1 and TRBJ2-5; 10 nucleotides align to TRBD1. Germline trimming cut 3 bases from V and 3 bases from J; bases unmatched to any gene: 2. CDR3 length: 14 residues. Germline values: CDR1 SGHRS, CDR2 YFSETQ. The CDR3 region has the DNA TGCGCCAGCAGCTGGGGGACAGGGGAAGAGACCCAGTACTTC. This gives the protein CASSWGTGEETQYF.

This clonotype was observed a handful of times. V gene TRBV7-8 combines with J gene TRBJ2-3; D not certain. The germline V and J ends were trimmed by 5 bases and 1 base, with 7 bases remaining between them. Germline CDR1 and CDR2: SGHVS and FQNEAQ. The length of the CDR3 is 13 residues. DNA of the CDR3: TGTGCCAGCAGCCGACTCCGCACAGATACGCAGTATTTT. As protein: CASSRLRTDTQYF.

This rearrangement joins TRBV7-9 to TRBJ1-4; no clear D. The CDR3 totals 13 residues. Trimming shortened V by 5 bases and J by 4 bases, and 8 bases separated the two germline ends. Germline-derived CDR1 and CDR2 are SEHNR and FQNEAQ (reference sequence). The CDR3 region has the DNA TGTGCCAGCAGCCGACGCGATAATGAAAAACTGTTTTTT. This codes for CASSRRDNEKLFF.

This rearrangement joins TRBV7-2 to TRBJ2-4; D is perhaps TRBD1 or TRBD2 (6 bases each). V gave up 1 base and J gave up 5 bases, with 12 bases separating them. The CDR3 spans 15 residues. CDR1 SGHTA and CDR2 FQGNSA come from the germline V gene. The CDR3 sequence: CASSLVGGPQNIQYF. DNA of the CDR3: TGTGCCAGCAGCTTAGTTGGGGGGCCCCAAAACATTCAGTACTTC.

The chain combines TRBV20-1 with TRBJ2-7; D possibly matches TRBD1 or TRBD2 (5 bases each). The ends were cut back, 6 bases at V and 6 bases at J, with 18 bases in the middle. Germline assignment: CDR1 DFQATT and CDR2 SNEGSKA (reference sequence). This CDR3 contains 13 residues. CDR3 protein: CSAPAQGPPEQYF. For the CDR3, the DNA is TGCAGTGCCCCGGCCCAGGGACCACCCGAGCAGTACTTC.

The chain recombines TRBV7-8 with TRBJ2-7; the D gene could be TRBD1 or TRBD2 (6 bases each). CDR1 and CDR2 from the germline V gene are SGHVS and FQNEAQ. This CDR3 is built from 15 residues. Deletions cut 2 bases from V and 1 base from J, with 12 bases between. The CDR3 here is CASSLLWGASYEQYF. Written as DNA, the CDR3 is TGTGCCAGCAGCTTACTTTGGGGGGCGTCCTACGAGCAGTACTTC.

The rearrangement links TRBV12-3 or TRBV12-4 to TRBJ1-1; TRBD1 is a possible D gene (5 bases). With 3 bases removed from V and 2 bases from J, the gap between germline ends came to 10 bases. There are 14 residues in the CDR3. Here the CDR3 DNA reads TGTGCCAGCAGTTTTACAGGAGCCAACACTGAAGCTTTCTTT. The encoded protein is CASSFTGANTEAFF.

As for this clonotype: Here the CDR3 omits its conserved ending phenylalanine or tryptophan, so a read error is the likely source. The CDR3 DNA sequence: TGCGCCAGCAGCAGTACAGGGAAATGGCTCTACGAGCAGTACCTC. Amino acids: CASSSTGKWLYEQYL. The chain has TRBV5-1 and TRBJ2-7; D may be TRBD1 (6 bases). This CDR3 is built from 15 residues. Trimming cost V 4 bases and J 3 bases, with 17 bases left between them. The germline gives CDR1 SGHRS, CDR2 YFSETQ.